This is a list of T cell receptor beta chains from one sample in a study of T cells after yellow fever vaccination. TCRdb re-derived calls from the 5' RACE reads in MiXCR, one entry per CDR3 protein. The table has 450,000 to 600,000 distinct CDR3 sequences, less than 20% seen once. Source: PBMCs, taken roughly 5 days after the first yellow fever vaccination. The origin of the receptors is a man aged 18 to 29 who received the YFV17D yellow fever vaccine. Each CDR3 is given with its conserved first and last residue. Each record gives: J gene, V gene, clone size, D gene, CDR3 DNA, CDR3 protein. A D gene is named only where the DNA matches it firmly. A clone size is listed for some rows: how often the clone was seen (once, few, many), or a class if it is expanded.

J gene: TRBJ2-7; V gene: TRBV18; clone size: few; D gene: .; CDR3 DNA: TGTGCCAGCTCACCACCGGACAGTTACTACGAGCAGTACTTC; CDR3 protein: CASSPPDSYYEQYF
J gene: TRBJ2-3; V gene: TRBV6-2/TRBV6-3; clone size: few; D gene: TRBD2; CDR3 DNA: TGTGCCAGCCGGTCTAGCGGGGGAGATACGCAGTATTTT; CDR3 protein: CASRSSGGDTQYF
J gene: TRBJ1-1; V gene: TRBV7-2; clone size: .; D gene: .; CDR3 DNA: TGTGCCAGCAGCTCGCTACCCGGGACGAAAACTTTCTTT; CDR3 protein: CASSSLPGTKTFF
J gene: TRBJ2-1; V gene: TRBV6-5; clone size: .; D gene: TRBD1; CDR3 DNA: TGTGCCAGCAGTTACCAACAGGGGCGCGTGAGGCAGTTCTTC; CDR3 protein: CASSYQQGRVRQFF
J gene: TRBJ2-4; V gene: TRBV7-9; clone size: .; D gene: TRBD1; CDR3 DNA: TGTGCCAGCAGCCGGACAGGGTTTGGCAAAAACATTCAGTACTTC; CDR3 protein: CASSRTGFGKNIQYF
J gene: TRBJ2-1; V gene: TRBV4-1; clone size: .; D gene: .; CDR3 DNA: TGCGCCAGCAGCCAATGGGGATCGAGCTCCTACAATGAGCAGTTCTTC; CDR3 protein: CASSQWGSSSYNEQFF
J gene: TRBJ1-6; V gene: TRBV25-1; clone size: .; D gene: .; CDR3 DNA: TGTGCCAGCAGTGATTTTTATTCACCCCTCCACTTT; CDR3 protein: CASSDFYSPLHF
J gene: TRBJ2-1; V gene: TRBV29-1; clone size: .; D gene: .; CDR3 DNA: TGCAGCGGTTCGGGGCGCTCCTACAATGAGCAGTTCTTC; CDR3 protein: CSGSGRSYNEQFF
J gene: TRBJ2-5; V gene: TRBV29-1; clone size: once; D gene: TRBD1; CDR3 DNA: TGCAGCGTTGAAGCAGGGGGCTGGGAGACCCAGTACTTC; CDR3 protein: CSVEAGGWETQYF
J gene: TRBJ2-5; V gene: TRBV18; clone size: few; D gene: .; CDR3 DNA: TGTGCCAGCTTGGCTCCTAATCAAGAGACCCAGTACTTC; CDR3 protein: CASLAPNQETQYF
J gene: TRBJ2-5; V gene: TRBV6-5; clone size: .; D gene: .; CDR3 DNA: TGTGCCAGCAGTTCCCAACTCCTAGAGACCCAGTACTTC; CDR3 protein: CASSSQLLETQYF
J gene: TRBJ1-1; V gene: TRBV4-3; clone size: few; D gene: .; CDR3 DNA: TGCGCCAGCAGCCTCGACCCGGACACTGAAGCTTTCTTT; CDR3 protein: CASSLDPDTEAFF
J gene: TRBJ2-4; V gene: TRBV28; clone size: few; D gene: .; CDR3 DNA: TGTGCCAGCAGTGGGCGAGTCCGGGACCCCGAGGGAAACATTCAGTACTTC; CDR3 protein: CASSGRVRDPEGNIQYF
J gene: TRBJ2-1; V gene: TRBV29-1; clone size: few; D gene: .; CDR3 DNA: TGCAGCGCCGAGGCCCAGGGAAGTGGGAATGAGCAGTTCTTC; CDR3 protein: CSAEAQGSGNEQFF
J gene: TRBJ2-5; V gene: TRBV5-4; clone size: few; D gene: .; CDR3 DNA: TGTGCCAGCAGCTCCGTCGCGGGAGAGACCCAGTACTTC; CDR3 protein: CASSSVAGETQYF
J gene: TRBJ2-1; V gene: TRBV4-1; clone size: once; D gene: TRBD1; CDR3 DNA: TGCGCCAGCAGCCAAGGGGGGACAGATCCGTTCTTC; CDR3 protein: CASSQGGTDPFF
J gene: TRBJ2-5; V gene: TRBV7-2; clone size: many; D gene: .; CDR3 DNA: TGTGCCAGCAGCTTAGGGGGCGTTGGGGAGACCCAGTACTTC; CDR3 protein: CASSLGGVGETQYF
J gene: TRBJ1-2; V gene: TRBV7-9; clone size: .; D gene: .; CDR3 DNA: TGTGCCAGCAGCTCCCACACGGTCTTTTATGGCTACACCTTC; CDR3 protein: CASSSHTVFYGYTF
J gene: TRBJ2-7; V gene: TRBV29-1; clone size: .; D gene: TRBD1; CDR3 DNA: TGCAGCGCCCAATTGGACAGGGGCCCCGTCTACGAGCAGTACTTC; CDR3 protein: CSAQLDRGPVYEQYF
J gene: TRBJ2-7; V gene: TRBV7-2; clone size: few; D gene: .; CDR3 DNA: TGTGCCAGCAGCTTAATAGCGAGGCAGGAGCAGTACTTC; CDR3 protein: CASSLIARQEQYF
J gene: TRBJ2-1; V gene: TRBV4-1; clone size: few; D gene: TRBD2; CDR3 DNA: TGCGCCAGCAGCCACCCAAAATCGACGGGGGGTGAAGTCAATGAGCAGTTCTTC; CDR3 protein: CASSHPKSTGGEVNEQFF
J gene: TRBJ1-5; V gene: TRBV7-9; clone size: .; D gene: .; CDR3 DNA: TGTGCCAGCAGCTCCCGGGGGGGGCAAGCCGACAATCAGCCCCAGCATTTT; CDR3 protein: CASSSRGGQADNQPQHF
J gene: TRBJ1-2; V gene: TRBV5-1; clone size: few; D gene: .; CDR3 DNA: TGCGCCAGCCGACGGACAGACGGAGCTAACTATGGCTACACCTTC; CDR3 protein: CASRRTDGANYGYTF
J gene: TRBJ2-1; V gene: TRBV6-2/TRBV6-3; clone size: few; D gene: .; CDR3 DNA: TGTGCCAGCATGAAGAACACAGGGTACAATGAGCAGTTCTTC; CDR3 protein: CASMKNTGYNEQFF
J gene: TRBJ1-4; V gene: TRBV9; clone size: few; D gene: TRBD1; CDR3 DNA: TGTGCCAGCAGCGCTAGCGGGACAGGGGGTGAAAAACTGTTTTTT; CDR3 protein: CASSASGTGGEKLFF
J gene: TRBJ2-3; V gene: TRBV27; clone size: few; D gene: .; CDR3 DNA: TGTGCCAGCAGTTTCGAGAACCGATTGGGCGCGGATACGCAGTATTTT; CDR3 protein: CASSFENRLGADTQYF
J gene: TRBJ1-5; V gene: TRBV19; clone size: .; D gene: .; CDR3 DNA: TGTACCAGTAGCCCGGGGGGCAGTCAGCCCCAGCATTTT; CDR3 protein: CTSSPGGSQPQHF
J gene: TRBJ1-5; V gene: TRBV20-1; clone size: .; D gene: TRBD1; CDR3 DNA: TGCAGTGCTAGCCCCGGACAGGTGAATCAGCCCCAGCATTTT; CDR3 protein: CSASPGQVNQPQHF
J gene: TRBJ1-1; V gene: TRBV7-2; clone size: few; D gene: .; CDR3 DNA: TGTGCCAGCAGTTCCCAACTTGCTTACACTGAAGCTTTCTTT; CDR3 protein: CASSSQLAYTEAFF
J gene: TRBJ2-2; V gene: TRBV9; clone size: .; D gene: .; CDR3 DNA: TGTGCCAGCAGCCCTGGGGGCATCCTCGGGGAGCTGTTTTTT; CDR3 protein: CASSPGGILGELFF
J gene: TRBJ2-7; V gene: TRBV6-5; clone size: few; D gene: TRBD2; CDR3 DNA: TGTGCCAGCAGTTACGATCTTAGCGGGGGGACAAACTCCTACGAGCAGTACTTC; CDR3 protein: CASSYDLSGGTNSYEQYF
J gene: TRBJ1-6; V gene: TRBV20-1; clone size: .; D gene: .; CDR3 DNA: TGCAGTGCTACAGGGGTTTATAATTCACCCCTCCACTTT; CDR3 protein: CSATGVYNSPLHF
J gene: TRBJ2-4; V gene: TRBV6-1; clone size: few; D gene: .; CDR3 DNA: TGTGCCAGCAACCCGGGCGGGTACCTAGCCAAAAACATTCAGTACTTC; CDR3 protein: CASNPGGYLAKNIQYF
J gene: TRBJ2-2; V gene: TRBV24-1; clone size: .; D gene: TRBD1; CDR3 DNA: TGTGCCACCAGTGACGCATACAGGACAGGAGGGCTGTTTTTT; CDR3 protein: CATSDAYRTGGLFF
J gene: TRBJ2-1; V gene: TRBV11-1; clone size: .; D gene: .; CDR3 DNA: TGTGCCAGCAGCCCCCATACTGAGCAGTTCTTC; CDR3 protein: CASSPHTEQFF
J gene: TRBJ2-3; V gene: TRBV5-5; clone size: few; D gene: .; CDR3 DNA: TGTGCCAGCAGCCTGATGTGGATCAGCGGGAGCACAGATACGCAGTATTTT; CDR3 protein: CASSLMWISGSTDTQYF
J gene: TRBJ2-2; V gene: TRBV5-6; clone size: .; D gene: .; CDR3 DNA: TGTGCCAGCAGCCAGTGGACCCATGGATTCGGGGAGCTGTTTTTT; CDR3 protein: CASSQWTHGFGELFF
J gene: TRBJ1-6; V gene: TRBV2; clone size: few; D gene: .; CDR3 DNA: TGTGCCAGCAGTTGGGACACCCTGGGGTCACCCCTCCACTTT; CDR3 protein: CASSWDTLGSPLHF
J gene: TRBJ2-3; V gene: TRBV3-1; clone size: .; D gene: TRBD1; CDR3 DNA: TGTGCCAGCCTGGACAGGAGCACAGATACGCAGTATTTT; CDR3 protein: CASLDRSTDTQYF
J gene: TRBJ2-7; V gene: TRBV7-2; clone size: few; D gene: .; CDR3 DNA: TGTGCCAGCAGCCCCCAGGCAGGGGTGGTCCTCTACGAGCAGTACTTC; CDR3 protein: CASSPQAGVVLYEQYF
J gene: TRBJ2-2; V gene: TRBV28; clone size: many; D gene: .; CDR3 DNA: TGTGCCAGCAGTCCCACCTCCGGGGTGAACACCGGGGAGCTGTTTTTT; CDR3 protein: CASSPTSGVNTGELFF